This T cell receptor (beta chain) derives from a study of blood T cell repertoires in COVID-19. Living in roughly 23 US areas, the participants were between roughly 18 and 89 years of age. Assay: immunoSEQ multiplex PCR; the TCRdb copy retains only in-frame clones and omits some. The sample lists some 260,000 clones, about 85% occurring once. The germline CDR1 and CDR2 sequences are MNHEY and SVGAGI. This CDR3 is 16 amino acids long. The V and J ends lost 2 bases and 8 bases respectively, with 18 bases between them. J is TRBJ1-4 and V is TRBV6-5; the D gene is possibly TRBD1 (5 bases). Sequenced: PBMCs or T cells enriched from blood (not recorded which). This TCR derives from a woman aged 25 to 45 with acute COVID-19. The CDR3 sequence: CASSYDLNLGGEKLFF. The CDR3 nucleotides read TGTGCCAGCAGTTACGATCTGAATCTGGGGGGAGAAAAACTGTTTTTT.